A selection of T cell receptor beta chains follows, all from one sample in a study of T cell responses to AZD1222 COVID-19 vaccine. Profiled with immunoSEQ multiplex PCR; TCRdb holds only in-frame clones, not every one. The data hold roughly 130,000 clones, with approximately 92% observed a single time. The sequencing used peripheral blood, collected on day 0 of AZD1222 vaccination. The origin of the receptors is an adult in good health. CDR3s include the opening cysteine and the closing phenylalanine or tryptophan. Fields, in order: D gene, J gene, V gene, clone size, CDR3 DNA, CDR3 protein. The D gene is left open where the match is weak. Clone size appears in some rows only: once, few, many, or a class for an expanded clone.

>TRBD2|TRBJ2-1|TRBV5-1|few
TGCGCCAGCAGCATTAGCGGGGCCTCCTACAATGAGCAGTTCTTC
CASSISGASYNEQFF
>TRBD1|TRBJ1-1|TRBV20-1|.
TGCAGTGCTAGTGCCGGGACAGGGCGGAACACTGAAGCTTTCTTT
CSASAGTGRNTEAFF
>.|TRBJ1-6|TRBV6-2/TRBV6-3|few
TGTGCCAGCAGTTACGTCCGGAAGGACTTAAGGAATTCACCCCTCCACTTT
CASSYVRKDLRNSPLHF
>TRBD1|TRBJ1-2|TRBV29-1|once
TGCAGCGCTGGACAGGGAAACTATGGCTACACCTTC
CSAGQGNYGYTF
>TRBD1|TRBJ2-7|TRBV18|.
TGTGCCAGCTCACCACTTGGAGACAGGGCCTTGGACGAGCAGTACTTC
CASSPLGDRALDEQYF
>.|TRBJ2-7|TRBV19|.
TGTGCCAGTAGTATAGCCCCACAGGGAAGCGAGCAGTACTTC
CASSIAPQGSEQYF
>.|TRBJ1-1|TRBV30|once
TGTGCCTGGAGCGCTAACCCCGACAGTAAGGCTTTCTTT
CAWSANPDSKAFF
>.|TRBJ2-3|TRBV28|once
TGTGCCAGCTTAAGCACAGATACGCAGTATTTT
CASLSTDTQYF
>.|TRBJ1-4|TRBV7-2|.
TGTGCCAGCAGCTTAGCACAGACAACTAATGAAAAACTGTTTTTT
CASSLAQTTNEKLFF
>.|TRBJ1-3|TRBV6-1|.
TGTGCCAGCAGTGAACAGCCCTCTGGAAACACCATATATTTT
CASSEQPSGNTIYF
>.|TRBJ2-7|TRBV10-2|once
TGCGCCAGCAGTGACAGGGCTTTCTACGAGCAGTACTTC
CASSDRAFYEQYF
>TRBD2|TRBJ2-7|TRBV5-4|.
TGTGCCAGCAGCTTAGACAGGGGTGGGTATAGCGGGAGGTCCTACGAGCAGTACTTC
CASSLDRGGYSGRSYEQYF
>TRBD1|TRBJ2-3|TRBV2|.
TGTGCCAGCAGCCCTAGTACAGGGGAGCGGGATACGCAGTATTTT
CASSPSTGERDTQYF
>.|TRBJ1-2|TRBV30|.
TGTGCCTGGAGTCTTCCGGCCTCGGGCTATGGCTACACCTTC
CAWSLPASGYGYTF
>.|TRBJ2-5|TRBV7-6|.
TGTGCCAGCAGCTTATATGATAGCGGTAAAGAGACCCAGTACTTC
CASSLYDSGKETQYF
>.|TRBJ1-5|TRBV23-1|once
TGCGCCAGCAAACGAGGGAAAGAGGATCAGCCCCAGCATTTT
CASKRGKEDQPQHF
>.|TRBJ1-5|TRBV11-2|.
TGTGCCAGCAGCTTAGGAGGTCAGTCTAATCAGCCCCAGCATTTT
CASSLGGQSNQPQHF
>TRBD1|TRBJ2-6|TRBV28|.
TGTGCCAGCAGTTTATTAGGACAGGGCTCTGGGGCCAACGTCCTGACTTTC
CASSLLGQGSGANVLTF
>TRBD2|TRBJ2-3|TRBV9|.
TGTGCCAGCAGCGTTGGGACTAGCGGGCAAGATACGCAGTATTTT
CASSVGTSGQDTQYF
>.|TRBJ1-2|TRBV7-2|.
TGTGCCAGCAGCCAGTTTTCTGCGGGTAACTATGGCTACACCTTC
CASSQFSAGNYGYTF
>.|TRBJ2-3|TRBV5-1|.
TGCGCCAGCAGCCCGAGTAGCGGACCTAGCACAGATACGCAGTATTTT
CASSPSSGPSTDTQYF
>.|TRBJ2-3|TRBV10-1|.
TGCGCCAGCAGTGAAGCGGAAGACAGCACAGATACGCAGTATTTT
CASSEAEDSTDTQYF
>.|TRBJ2-2|TRBV24-1|few
TGTGCCACCAGTGAGGCTGGACCTATGAACACCGGGGAGCTGTTTTTT
CATSEAGPMNTGELFF
>.|TRBJ2-2|TRBV3-1/TRBV3-2|.
TGTGCCAGCAGCGTTCAGGGGAGTCACACCGGGGAGCTGTTTTTT
CASSVQGSHTGELFF
>.|TRBJ1-1|TRBV18|.
TGTGCCAGCTCAACGACCGTAGGGGGGAACACTGAAGCTTTCTTT
CASSTTVGGNTEAFF
>TRBD2|TRBJ2-3|TRBV28|.
TGTGCCAGCAGCCTAGCGGGAGTAGCAACAGATACGCAGTATTTT
CASSLAGVATDTQYF
>TRBD1|TRBJ2-3|TRBV10-3|.
TGTGCCATCACGCCGACAGGGATGGGAGATACGCAGTATTTT
CAITPTGMGDTQYF
>.|TRBJ1-1|TRBV5-5|.
TGTGCCAGCAGCTTGGTAGTCTCAAACACTGAAGCTTTCTTT
CASSLVVSNTEAFF